This record concerns one TCR beta chain sequence. These data belong to a study of blood T cell repertoires in COVID-19. Study-level information: Sites across the United States, Italy and Spain contributed samples from acute and convalescent COVID-19. Sources were T cells, B-cell-depleted T cells, or PBMCs; the material itself was cDNA or gDNA.

Authors' processing steps: How many nucleated cells were present was estimated from reference gene primer amplification. Clones were sequenced by immunoSEQ multiplex PCR, and TCRdb holds only the in-frame ones, with some missing. The D gene and trimming were derived from the DNA, and the V and J assignments and clone size from that table. The repertoire includes about 25,000 clones, 85% to 90% of them detected once, and less than 5% sits in the top ten. The CDR3 has 15 residues. With V trimmed by 6 bases and J by 6 bases, 12 bases remained unmatched. In germline, CDR1 is MNHEY, CDR2 SVGAGI. This receptor was taken from a man aged 65 to 79 with active COVID-19. The chain has TRBV6-5 and TRBJ1-1; the match to TRBD1 covers 8 bases. Sequenced input: peripheral blood. The CDR3 region is CASSDHDRGIAEAFF. The CDR3 DNA reads TGTGCCAGCAGCGATCATGACAGGGGTATCGCTGAAGCTTTCTTT.